This TCR beta chain derives from a study of T cell repertoires in ileal Crohn's disease. Background on the study: TCRB immunosequencing input was approximately 450 nanograms of biopsy DNA per sample.

CDR3 length equals 15 residues. The V end lost 1 base, the J end lost 6 bases, and 12 bases lay between the germline ends. Germline CDR1 is SGHTA and CDR2 is FQGTGA. This clone was recorded once. Produced via immunoSEQ multiplex PCR; TCRdb's table is partial and in-frame only. The profile shows under 14,000 clones, around 87% of them singletons. Documented time point: inflamed ileum from the surgical specimen. Sequences were obtained from ileal tissue. V is TRBV7-3 and J is TRBJ2-2; D is unclear. The TCR comes from an adult with Crohn's disease. CDR3 DNA: TGTGCCAGCAGCTTAAGTTTCGGAATATCCGGGGAGCTGTTTTTT. This sequence encodes CASSLSFGISGELFF. The variable domain in full, with the rest retrieved from reference TRBV7-3 and TRBJ2-2, is GAGVSQTPSNKVTEKGKYVELRCDPISGHTALYWYRQSLGQGPEFLIYFQGTGAADDSGLPNDRFFAVRPEGSVSTLKIQRTERGDSAVYLCASSLSFGISGELFFGEGSRLTVL.